One sample yielded the 22 T cell receptor beta chains listed below, sequenced in a study of blood T cells in healthy people across ages. Alongside a J-beta primer mix, a sample-barcoded 5' primer served in a second PCR lasting roughly 6 to 11 cycles. MiXCR, applied by TCRdb to the 5' RACE reads, yields one record per CDR3 protein. The data hold approximately 1.5 million distinct CDR3 sequences, with 40% to 45% observed a single time. Sequencing input: blood. The origin of the receptors is a woman aged 18-29 years in good health.

The V and J genes are TRBV7-2 and TRBJ2-1, with D perhaps being TRBD1 or TRBD2 (5 bases each). The V gene's germline CDR1 is SGHTA and CDR2 FQGNSA. Trimming removed 0 bases from V and 11 bases from J, with 14 bases in between. This CDR3 is built from 14 residues. The CDR3 reads CASSLAGAREKQFF. The CDR3 nucleotides read TGTGCCAGCAGCTTAGCGGGAGCCAGGGAAAAGCAGTTCTTC. Based on the CDR3 plus reference TRBV7-2 and TRBJ2-1, the full variable domain is GAGVSQSPSNKVTEKGKDVELRCDPISGHTALYWYRQSLGQGLEFLIYFQGNSAPDKSGLPSDRFSAERTGGSVSTLTIQRTQQEDSAVYLCASSLAGAREKQFFGPGTRLTVL.

This clonotype showed up just once. A read error may produce the germline difference seen at one junction end. The genes are TRBV12-3 or TRBV12-4 and TRBJ2-1, with TRBD1 matching over 7 bases. The DNA end is a closer match to TRBJ2-7, so the J assignment may be wrong. The CDR3 has 11 residues. The CDR3 sequence is CTSKTGQEQYF. CDR3 DNA: TGTACCAGCAAGACAGGGCAAGAGCAGTACTTC.

The gene calls are TRBV29-1 and TRBJ2-5; D ambiguous. V shed 4 bases and J shed 5 bases, with 8 bases lying between them. Germline values: CDR1 SQVTM, CDR2 ANQGSEA. The CDR3 has 11 amino acids. For the CDR3, the DNA is TGCAGCGTTGGAAGGTGGGAGACCCAGTACTTC. Translated, it gives CSVGRWETQYF.

This clonotype was recorded only once. At one end, the junction sequence differs from germline, possibly due to a read error. The genes are TRBV5-8 and TRBJ2-1, with D possibly called TRBD1 or TRBD2 (5 bases each). The DNA end is more similar to TRBJ2-7, so the J call may be wrong. Germline CDR1 SGHTS, CDR2 YDEGEE. The CDR3 consists of 15 residues. The CDR3 region is CASNLGTGTYNEQYF. The CDR3 bases are TGTGCCAGCAACTTGGGGACGGGTACCTACAATGAGCAGTACTTC.

This sequence joins TRBV20-1 and TRBJ2-5, with 11 positions matching TRBD1. The V and J ends lost 2 bases and 5 bases, in that order; junction bases with no gene match: 7. The CDR3 is made up of 15 amino acids. CDR1 and CDR2 from the germline V gene are DFQATT and SNEGSKA (reference sequence). The CDR3 reads CSARPWTGGGETQYF. In DNA, the CDR3 is TGCAGTGCTAGACCCTGGACAGGGGGCGGGGAGACCCAGTACTTC.

This rearrangement joins TRBV7-9 to TRBJ1-2; D is unresolved. This CDR3 has 14 amino acids. V was pared by 5 bases and J by 5 bases, with 15 bases between. Germline CDR1 SEHNR, CDR2 FQNEAQ (reference sequence). The CDR3 sequence: CASSLRWGLYGYTF. Written as DNA, the CDR3 is TGTGCCAGCAGCCTAAGATGGGGTCTTTATGGCTACACCTTC.

V and J are TRBV4-1 and TRBJ1-5; TRBD1 is a possible D gene (5 bases). Per germline, CDR1 MGHRA and CDR2 YSYEKL. This CDR3 is built from 14 residues. V was trimmed by 1 base and J by 2 bases, leaving 6 bases between them. CDR3 residues: CASSQGQRNQPQHF. In DNA, the CDR3 is TGCGCCAGCAGCCAAGGACAGCGCAATCAGCCCCAGCATTTT.

The gene calls are TRBV6-1 and TRBJ1-5; 11 bases line up with TRBD1. The ends lost 5 bases at V and 3 bases at J; junction bases unmatched: 6. The CDR3 loop spans 16 amino acids. Germline CDR1 MNHNS, CDR2 SASEGT. CDR3 nucleotides: TGTGCCAGCAGTTCCGGACAGGGGGCAGCCAATCAGCCCCAGCATTTT. Translating gives CASSSGQGAANQPQHF.

V and J are TRBV20-1 and TRBJ2-2; possibly TRBD2 for D (5 bases). The V gene's germline CDR1 is DFQATT and CDR2 SNEGSKA (reference sequence). The V end lost 3 bases, the J end lost 4 bases, and 12 bases lay between the germline ends. The CDR3 covers 14 residues. CDR3 loop: CSARREGPTGELFF. CDR3 nucleotides: TGCAGTGCTAGGAGAGAGGGCCCCACCGGGGAGCTGTTTTTT.

This clonotype has a handful of counts. The gene calls are TRBV29-1 and TRBJ1-2; D gene ambiguous. Germline CDR1 is SQVTM and CDR2 is ANQGSEA. The CDR3 spans 11 residues. Trimming shortened V by 6 bases and J by 8 bases, and 13 bases separated the two germline ends. The CDR3 DNA reads TGCAGCGTCCCGGAAGGGAACGGCTACACCTTC. Its protein is CSVPEGNGYTF.

The chain recombines TRBV4-3 with TRBJ1-2; no firm D call. Germline V gives CDR1 LGHNA, CDR2 YSLEER. CDR3 length: 16 amino acids. V lost 0 bases to trimming and J lost 0 bases, with 11 bases between them. CDR3 sequence reads: CASSQDVRTANYGYTF. As DNA, the CDR3 is TGCGCCAGCAGCCAAGATGTTCGCACGGCTAACTATGGCTACACCTTC.

The J gene is TRBJ1-1, the V gene TRBV7-2, with 10 bases fitting TRBD1. The length of the CDR3 is 16 residues. The trim removed 6 bases at V and 1 base at J, leaving 8 bases unmatched. From germline, CDR1 is SGHTA and CDR2 FQGNSA. CDR3 sequence reads: CASRFAGQGKNTEAFF. CDR3 nucleotides: TGTGCCAGCAGATTTGCGGGACAGGGGAAGAACACTGAAGCTTTCTTT.

The chain employs TRBV11-2 and TRBJ2-5; D not certain. The CDR3 has 12 amino acids. Between the trimmed V and J ends, which lost 0 bases and 11 bases, there was a span of 10 bases. Germline V gives CDR1 SGHAT, CDR2 FQNNGV. The CDR3 DNA sequence: TGTGCCAGCAGCTTAGAACCCTACGCGCAGTACTTC. Amino acid sequence: CASSLEPYAQYF.

This clonotype was observed a few times. This chain connects TRBV5-1 to TRBJ1-2; D perhaps matches TRBD1 (5 bases). Trimming stripped 0 bases from V and 8 bases from J, with 14 bases between. Germline V gives CDR1 SGHRS, CDR2 YFSETQ. The length of the CDR3 is 14 residues. The CDR3 DNA reads as TGCGCCAGCAGCTTGGCCGCCAGGGAAAGCGGCTACACCTTC. The encoded protein is CASSLAARESGYTF.

This clonotype was seen a few times. The chain carries TRBV29-1 and TRBJ2-1; 9 bases fit TRBD2. Germline V CDR1 and CDR2: SQVTM, ANQGSEA. CDR3 length: 17 residues. The V and J ends lost 2 bases and 6 bases, in that order; junction bases with no gene match: 14. The CDR3 region is CSVEKFRGSGSFNEQFF. CDR3 nucleotides: TGCAGCGTTGAAAAGTTCAGAGGTAGCGGGAGTTTCAATGAGCAGTTCTTC.

This clonotype was picked up many times. This chain uses TRBV7-9 with TRBJ1-1, with TRBD1 as a possible D gene (5 bases). The ends were cut back, 5 bases at V and 5 bases at J, with 9 bases in the middle. The CDR3 covers 12 residues. CDR1 and CDR2 from the germline V gene are SEHNR and FQNEAQ (reference sequence). DNA of the CDR3: TGTGCCAGCAGCCCCCAGGGAACTGAAGCTTTCTTT. As protein: CASSPQGTEAFF.

This chain links TRBV7-9 with TRBJ2-5, with 11 nucleotides matching TRBD2. The CDR3 is 15 amino acids. J lost 11 bases, V lost 5 bases, and 13 bases had no gene match. Germline CDR1 reads SEHNR; CDR2 reads FQNEAQ (reference sequence). The CDR3 region is CASSPSGRYDNEQYF. The CDR3 DNA sequence: TGTGCCAGCAGCCCTAGCGGGAGGTACGACAATGAGCAGTACTTC.

This clonotype was seen a few times. The rearrangement links TRBV5-1 to TRBJ2-3, with D possibly being TRBD1 (6 bases). The CDR3 sequence is 15 residues long. Looked up from germline, CDR1 is SGHRS and CDR2 is YFSETQ. Trimming stripped 0 bases from V and 4 bases from J, with 12 bases between. Written as DNA, the CDR3 is TGCGCCAGCAGCTTGGTGGGGGCAGGATCAGATACGCAGTATTTT. This encodes CASSLVGAGSDTQYF.

This clonotype was detected a few times. The CDR3 nucleotides read TGTGCCAGCAGTAGGGGGGACTCTCGGGGTGGGCAGTTCTTC. It is translated as CASSRGDSRGGQFF. The genes are TRBV12-3 or TRBV12-4 and TRBJ2-1; perhaps D is TRBD1 or TRBD2 (6 bases each). The CDR3 extends over 14 amino acids. The V and J ends lost 5 bases and 12 bases respectively, with 20 bases between them.

There are a few counts of this clonotype. This chain links TRBV7-6 with TRBJ2-1; 7 nucleotides agree with TRBD2. The V gene end was trimmed by 2 bases and the J gene end by 5 bases; junction bases not matched to a gene: 6. CDR1 SGHVS and CDR2 FNYEAQ come from the germline V gene. This CDR3 contains 15 residues. Written as DNA, the CDR3 is TGTGCCAGCAGCTTAAGGCTAGCGGACAACAATGAGCAGTTCTTC. It translates to CASSLRLADNNEQFF. The entire variable domain, with the rest obtained from reference TRBV7-6 and TRBJ2-1, is as follows: GAGVSQSPRYKVTKRGQDVALRCDPISGHVSLYWYRQALGQGPEFLTYFNYEAQQDKSGLPNDRFSAERPEGSISTLTIQRTEQRDSAMYRCASSLRLADNNEQFFGPGTRLTVL.

This clonotype was found many times. The gene calls are TRBV20-1 and TRBJ2-1; D gene unclear. CDR3 length: 12 amino acids. V was pared by 3 bases and J by 3 bases, with 6 bases between. Germline V lookup: CDR1 DFQATT, CDR2 SNEGSKA (reference sequence). The CDR3 bases are TGCAGTGCTAGTCTTAGCTACAATGAGCAGTTCTTC. This encodes CSASLSYNEQFF.

This clonotype was found once. The CDR3 coding sequence is TGTGCCAGCAGCATCGGGACTAGACGAAGAGAGACCCAGTACTTC. Protein sequence: CASSIGTRRRETQYF. J is TRBJ2-7 and V is TRBV7-2; 8 bases fit TRBD2. Matching the DNA end better, TRBJ2-5 makes the J call doubtful. There are 15 residues in the CDR3. Germline V gene data show CDR1 as SGHTA and CDR2 as FQGNSA.